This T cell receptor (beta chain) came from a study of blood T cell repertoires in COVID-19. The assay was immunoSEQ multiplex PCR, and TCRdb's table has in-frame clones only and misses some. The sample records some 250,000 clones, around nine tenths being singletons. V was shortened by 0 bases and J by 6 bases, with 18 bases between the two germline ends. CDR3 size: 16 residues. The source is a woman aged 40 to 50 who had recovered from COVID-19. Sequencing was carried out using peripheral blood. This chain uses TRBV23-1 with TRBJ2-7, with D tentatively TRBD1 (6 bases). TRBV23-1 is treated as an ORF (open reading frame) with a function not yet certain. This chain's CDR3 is CASSQSWPGEGSEQYF. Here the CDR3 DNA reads TGCGCCAGCAGTCAATCCTGGCCAGGGGAAGGGAGCGAGCAGTACTTC.